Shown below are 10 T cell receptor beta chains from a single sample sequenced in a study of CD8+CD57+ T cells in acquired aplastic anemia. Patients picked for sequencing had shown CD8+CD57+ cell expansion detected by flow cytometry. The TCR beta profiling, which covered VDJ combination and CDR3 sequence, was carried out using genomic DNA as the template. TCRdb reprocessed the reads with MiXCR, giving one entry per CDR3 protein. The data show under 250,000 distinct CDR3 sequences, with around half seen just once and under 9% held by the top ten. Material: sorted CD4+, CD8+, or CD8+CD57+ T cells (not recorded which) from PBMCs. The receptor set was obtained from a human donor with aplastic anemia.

The CDR3, as DNA: TGTGCCACCAGTGATCCGACAGGGGGGAATGAAAAACTGTTTTTT. Translated: CATSDPTGGNEKLFF. This chain connects TRBV24-1 to TRBJ1-4; 9 bases agree with TRBD1. In germline, CDR1 is KGHDR, CDR2 SFDVKD. The CDR3 is 15 amino acids. V lost 3 bases, J lost 5 bases, and 3 bases stayed unmatched.

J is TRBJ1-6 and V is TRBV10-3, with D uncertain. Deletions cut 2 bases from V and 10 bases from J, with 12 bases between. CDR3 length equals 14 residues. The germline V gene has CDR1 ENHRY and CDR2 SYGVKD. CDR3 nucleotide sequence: TGTGCCATCAGTGAGACGGGAAATAGCTCACCCCTCCACTTT. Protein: CAISETGNSSPLHF.

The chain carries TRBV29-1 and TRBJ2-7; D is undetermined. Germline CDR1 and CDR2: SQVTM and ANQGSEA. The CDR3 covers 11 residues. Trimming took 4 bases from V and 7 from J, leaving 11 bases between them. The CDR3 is CSVGWGWEQYF. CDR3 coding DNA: TGCAGCGTTGGTTGGGGTTGGGAGCAGTACTTC.

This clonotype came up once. The CDR3 DNA is TGTGCCACCAGTGATTTGACGTATGGGGATAATTCACCCCTCCACTTT. Amino acids: CATSDLTYGDNSPLHF. This chain uses TRBV24-1 with TRBJ1-6, with unresolved D. CDR1 is KGHDR, CDR2 SFDVKD, per germline. The CDR3 length is 16 residues. V lost 0 bases and J 5 bases, leaving 10 bases between the germline ends.

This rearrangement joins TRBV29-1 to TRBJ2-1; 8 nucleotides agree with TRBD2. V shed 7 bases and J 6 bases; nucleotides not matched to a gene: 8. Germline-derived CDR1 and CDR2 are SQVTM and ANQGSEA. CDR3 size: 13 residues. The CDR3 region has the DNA TGCAGCGCGCGGACTAGCTGGGGCAATGAGCAGTTCTTC. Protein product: CSARTSWGNEQFF.

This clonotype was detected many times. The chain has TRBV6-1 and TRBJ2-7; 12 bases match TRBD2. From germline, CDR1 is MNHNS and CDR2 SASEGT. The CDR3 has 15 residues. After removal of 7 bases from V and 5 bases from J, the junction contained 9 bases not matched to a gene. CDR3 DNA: TGTGCCAGCATTATAACGACTAGCGGGAGAGACGAGCAGTACTTC. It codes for CASIITTSGRDEQYF.

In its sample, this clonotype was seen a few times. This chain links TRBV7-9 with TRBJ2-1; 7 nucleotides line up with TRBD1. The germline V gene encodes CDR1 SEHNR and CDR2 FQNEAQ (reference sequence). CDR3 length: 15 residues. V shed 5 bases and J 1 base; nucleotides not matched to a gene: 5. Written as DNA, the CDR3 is TGTGCCAGCAGCCCGCCGGACAGGTCCTACAATGAGCAGTTCTTC. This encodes CASSPPDRSYNEQFF.

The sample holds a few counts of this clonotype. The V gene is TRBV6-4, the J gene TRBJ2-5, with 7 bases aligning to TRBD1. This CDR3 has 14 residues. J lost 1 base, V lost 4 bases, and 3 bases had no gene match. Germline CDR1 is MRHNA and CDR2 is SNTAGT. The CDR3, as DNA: TGTGCCAGCAGTGTAAACAGGGGCCAAGAGACCCAGTACTTC. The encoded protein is CASSVNRGQETQYF.

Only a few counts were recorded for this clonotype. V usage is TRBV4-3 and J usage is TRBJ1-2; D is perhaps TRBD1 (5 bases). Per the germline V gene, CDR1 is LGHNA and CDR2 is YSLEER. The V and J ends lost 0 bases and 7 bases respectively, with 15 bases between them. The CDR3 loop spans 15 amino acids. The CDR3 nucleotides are TGCGCCAGCAGCCAAGATACCGGCACGGGGGGTGGCTACACCTTC. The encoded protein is CASSQDTGTGGGYTF.

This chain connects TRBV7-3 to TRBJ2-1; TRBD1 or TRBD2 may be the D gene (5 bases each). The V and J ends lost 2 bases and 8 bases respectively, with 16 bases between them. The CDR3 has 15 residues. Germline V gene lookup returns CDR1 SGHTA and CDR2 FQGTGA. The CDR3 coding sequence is TGTGCCAGCAGCTTAGAACTAGGGGCATGGCATGAGCAGTTCTTC. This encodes CASSLELGAWHEQFF. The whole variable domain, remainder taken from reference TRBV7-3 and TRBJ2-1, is GAGVSQTPSNKVTEKGKYVELRCDPISGHTALYWYRQSLGQGPEFLIYFQGTGAADDSGLPNDRFFAVRPEGSVSTLKIQRTERGDSAVYLCASSLELGAWHEQFFGPGTRLTVL.